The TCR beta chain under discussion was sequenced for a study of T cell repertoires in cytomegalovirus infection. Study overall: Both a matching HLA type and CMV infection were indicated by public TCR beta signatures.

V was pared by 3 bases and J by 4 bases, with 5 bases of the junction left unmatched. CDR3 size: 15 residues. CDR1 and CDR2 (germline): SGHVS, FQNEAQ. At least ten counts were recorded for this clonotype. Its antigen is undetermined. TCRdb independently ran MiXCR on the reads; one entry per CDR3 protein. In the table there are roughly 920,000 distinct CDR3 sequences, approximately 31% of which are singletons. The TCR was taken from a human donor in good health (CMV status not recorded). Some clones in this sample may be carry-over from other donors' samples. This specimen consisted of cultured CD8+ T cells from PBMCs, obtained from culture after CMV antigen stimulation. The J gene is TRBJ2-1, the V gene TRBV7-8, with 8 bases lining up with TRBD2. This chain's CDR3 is CASSLGTRLYNEQFF. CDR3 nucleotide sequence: TGTGCCAGCAGCTTGGGGACTAGGCTATACAATGAGCAGTTCTTC.